This T cell receptor beta chain is from a study of shared clonotypes between healthy human individuals. Across the study: Used for every donor were three CD4 naive, three CD4 memory, two CD8 naive and one CD8 memory plate.

Study-wide findings and caveats: It was observed that roughly 4.8% of naive CD4 clonotypes were shared across a few donors. The generation probabilities recorded for non-shared clonotypes fell below those of clonotypes shared by all four donors.

There are 16 residues in the CDR3. Looked up from germline, CDR1 is WSHSY and CDR2 is SAAADI. The V gene lost 0 bases and the J gene lost 4 bases, with 15 bases spanning the gap. The table lists this clone with a few counts. The antigen remains unidentified. The assay was immunoSEQ multiplex PCR, and TCRdb's table has in-frame clones only and misses some. This table has approximately 640,000 clones, 90% appearing once. The sequence was obtained from a man aged 18 to 35 in good health. Some clones in this sample may be carry-over from other donors' samples. The sample comprised memory CD8+ T cells from PBMCs. Indicated subset: CD45RO+ cells pooled with CCR7-negative TemRA cells. J is TRBJ1-1 and V is TRBV10-2, with D tentatively TRBD1 (5 bases). This CDR3 is CASSESAGSLSTEAFF. DNA of the CDR3: TGCGCCAGCAGTGAGTCGGCAGGGTCTTTAAGCACTGAAGCTTTCTTT.